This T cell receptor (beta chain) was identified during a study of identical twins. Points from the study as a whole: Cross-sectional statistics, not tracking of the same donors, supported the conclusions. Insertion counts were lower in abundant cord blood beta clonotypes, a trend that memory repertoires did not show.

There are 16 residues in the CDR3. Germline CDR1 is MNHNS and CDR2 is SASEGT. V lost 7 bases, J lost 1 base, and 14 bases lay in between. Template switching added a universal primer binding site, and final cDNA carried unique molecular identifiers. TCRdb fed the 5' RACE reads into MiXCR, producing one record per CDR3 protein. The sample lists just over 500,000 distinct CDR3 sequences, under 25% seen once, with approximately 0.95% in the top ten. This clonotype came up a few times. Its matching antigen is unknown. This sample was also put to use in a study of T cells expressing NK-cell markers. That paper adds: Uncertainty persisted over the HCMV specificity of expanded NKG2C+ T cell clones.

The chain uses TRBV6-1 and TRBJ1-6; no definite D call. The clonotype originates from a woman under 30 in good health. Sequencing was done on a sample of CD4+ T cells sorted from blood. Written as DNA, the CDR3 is TGTGCCAGCAAGGTGGGAGGGTCGTCCTATAATTCACCCCTCCACTTT. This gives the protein CASKVGGSSYNSPLHF.